Listed below are T cell receptor beta chains from one sample, sequenced in a study of T cell responses to AZD1222 COVID-19 vaccine. Sequenced by immunoSEQ multiplex PCR; TCRdb stores in-frame clones only, minus some. The sample lists 200,000 to 250,000 clones, approximately 94% occurring once. The specimen was peripheral blood, collected 28 days after the second dose of the MenACWY control vaccine. The receptor source for this set is an adult who received the MenACWY meningococcal vaccine as a control. The conserved cysteine and the conserved F or W are not part of the CDR3 here. Each record gives: V gene, J gene, CDR3 protein.

>TRBV7-9|TRBJ1-5
ASGRPNQPQH
>TRBV7-8|TRBJ1-2
ASSLVANYGYT
>TRBV4-2|TRBJ2-1
ASSHLSGGEYNEQF
>TRBV10-3|TRBJ2-5
AISESNLRVAGVQETQY
>TRBV5-1|TRBJ1-4
ASSLGATNEKLF
>TRBV4-2|TRBJ2-7
ASSQEGVAGYEQY
>TRBV9|TRBJ1-3
ASSRDRTGNTIY
>TRBV13|TRBJ2-5
ASSPITTWGQETQY
>TRBV6-5|TRBJ2-7
ASSYSGLNTYEQY
>TRBV19|TRBJ2-7
ASSTSGTAYEQY
>TRBV6-5|TRBJ1-6
ASRGGNSPLH
>TRBV24-1|TRBJ2-3
ATSGTGGPDTQY
>TRBV5-6|TRBJ1-5
ASSSQGLGNQPQH
>TRBV7-9|TRBJ1-4
ASSLEGRPGRTNEKLF
>TRBV24-1|TRBJ1-4
ATSDGDRAATNEKLF
>TRBV18|TRBJ2-5
ASSPPEGQETQY
>TRBV13|TRBJ1-4
ASSLGRAVDEKLF
>TRBV30|TRBJ1-1
AWSVQGRGRVSEAF
>TRBV5-1|TRBJ2-3
ASSPFGQDRSSTDTQY
>TRBV7-8|TRBJ2-1
ASSPPAGGSQEQF
>TRBV19|TRBJ2-1
ASNPGTYNEQF
>TRBV2|TRBJ2-2
ASSEWRANTGELF
>TRBV4-3|TRBJ2-7
ASSQDIGTSGGHFRYEQY
>TRBV7-8|TRBJ1-2
ASSLTGTGTYGYT
>TRBV7-3|TRBJ2-3
ASSFSGAGDTQY
>TRBV3-1/TRBV3-2|TRBJ2-1
ASSHRLADNEQF
>TRBV3-1/TRBV3-2|TRBJ2-7
ASSPSTGLTYEQY
>TRBV18|TRBJ1-5
ASSPPDRYQPQH
>TRBV24-1|TRBJ1-5
ATSDLGNNQPQH
>TRBV11-2|TRBJ1-4
ASSLRIEGITNEKLF
>TRBV6-2/TRBV6-3|TRBJ2-7
ASSYSPGQGSYEQY
>TRBV5-1|TRBJ2-7
ASSPTGVQGSEQY
>TRBV6-1|TRBJ1-1
ASSESRGTLNTEAF
>TRBV4-2|TRBJ1-2
ASSQGDRGRDGYT
>TRBV4-3|TRBJ2-7
ASSQESPSGGPLEQY
>TRBV7-6|TRBJ2-2
ASRTRDANTGELF
>TRBV6-6|TRBJ1-5
ASSPSGRYSNQPQH
>TRBV9|TRBJ1-5
ASSVDQNQPQH